This T cell receptor beta chain comes out of a study of T cell responses to AZD1222 COVID-19 vaccine. The table came from immunoSEQ multiplex PCR; TCRdb's copy has only in-frame clones and leaves some out. The table includes some 110,000 clones, 89% detected once. General study points: Repertoire collection took place solely once the T cell response had peaked.

The length of the CDR3 is 14 residues. CDR1 SNHLY and CDR2 FYNNEI come from the germline V gene. Trimming removed 7 bases from V and 4 bases from J, with 15 bases in between. Of note for this clone: What it binds is not known.

This TCR was sampled from an adult in good health. The chain has TRBV2 and TRBJ2-3, with a tentative D call TRBD1 (6 bases). Specimen: peripheral blood, collected on day 0 of AZD1222 vaccination. CDR3 residues: CASTRGEGADTQYF. The CDR3 DNA reads TGTGCCAGCACTCGGGGCGAGGGGGCAGATACGCAGTATTTT.